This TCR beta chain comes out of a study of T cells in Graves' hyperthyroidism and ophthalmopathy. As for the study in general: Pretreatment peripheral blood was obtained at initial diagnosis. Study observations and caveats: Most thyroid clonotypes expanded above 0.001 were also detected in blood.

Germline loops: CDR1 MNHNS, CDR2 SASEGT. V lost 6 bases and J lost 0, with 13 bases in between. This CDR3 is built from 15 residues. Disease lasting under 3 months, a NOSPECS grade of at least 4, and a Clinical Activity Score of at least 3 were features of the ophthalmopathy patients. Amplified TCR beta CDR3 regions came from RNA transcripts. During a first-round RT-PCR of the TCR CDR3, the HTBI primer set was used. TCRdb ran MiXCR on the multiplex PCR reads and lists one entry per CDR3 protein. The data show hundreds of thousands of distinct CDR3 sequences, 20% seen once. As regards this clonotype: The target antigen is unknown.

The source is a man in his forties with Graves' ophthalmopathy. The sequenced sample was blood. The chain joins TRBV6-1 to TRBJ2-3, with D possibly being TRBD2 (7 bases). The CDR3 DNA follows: TGTGCCAGCAGCGAGAGGGGGGGGAGCACAGATACGCAGTATTTT. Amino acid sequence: CASSERGGSTDTQYF.